This T cell receptor beta chain was recovered during a study of control samples from healthy donors and cancer patients. V trimming: 3 bases; J trimming: 7 bases; junction bases outside the gene matches: 1. The CDR3 extends over 12 amino acids. CDR1 is SGHRS, CDR2 YFSETQ, per germline. Clones were read by immunoSEQ multiplex PCR, and TCRdb kept only the in-frame ones, dropping some. The profile shows about 120,000 clones, roughly 93% of them singletons. This TCR was recovered from a young man in good health. The sequencing sample was made of blood. The chain recombines TRBV5-1 with TRBJ1-2; TRBD1 matches 9 bases. CDR3 loop: CASSSTGGGYTF. DNA of the CDR3: TGCGCCAGCAGCTCGACAGGGGGTGGCTACACCTTC.